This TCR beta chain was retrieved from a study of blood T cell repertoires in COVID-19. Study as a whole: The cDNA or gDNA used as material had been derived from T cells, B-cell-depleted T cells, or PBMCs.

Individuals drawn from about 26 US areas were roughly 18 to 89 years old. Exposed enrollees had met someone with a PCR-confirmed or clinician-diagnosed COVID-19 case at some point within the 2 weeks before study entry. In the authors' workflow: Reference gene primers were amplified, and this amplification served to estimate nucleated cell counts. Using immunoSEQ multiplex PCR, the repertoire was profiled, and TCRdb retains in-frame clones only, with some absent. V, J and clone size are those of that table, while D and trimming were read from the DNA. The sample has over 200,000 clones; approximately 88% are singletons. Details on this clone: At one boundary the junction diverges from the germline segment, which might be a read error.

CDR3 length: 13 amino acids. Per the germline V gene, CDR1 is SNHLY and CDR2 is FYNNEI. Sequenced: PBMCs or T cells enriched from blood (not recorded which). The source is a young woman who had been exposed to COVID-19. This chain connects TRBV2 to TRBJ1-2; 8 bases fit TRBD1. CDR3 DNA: TGTGCCAGCAGTTCGAACAGGGGGGCTGAGGGAGCCTTC. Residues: CASSSNRGAEGAF. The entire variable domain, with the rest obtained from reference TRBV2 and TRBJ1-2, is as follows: EPEVTQTPSHQVTQMGQEVILRCVPISNHLYFYWYRQILGQKVEFLVSFYNNEISEKSEIFDDQFSVERPDGSNFTLKIRSTKLEDSAMYFCASSSNRGAEGAFGSGTRLTVV.